The sequence of this T cell receptor beta chain was determined in a study of blood T cells in healthy people across ages. For the study at large: Template-switching capture recovered about one barcoded beta molecule per two T cells. Study-level findings and limits: Naive T cell percentage showed a strong correlation with TCR beta diversity.

As to this clonotype: Its antigen is undetermined.

Germline CDR1 DFQATT, CDR2 SNEGSKA (reference sequence). This CDR3 region has 15 residues. V dropped 4 bases and J dropped 7; count of bases not matched to a gene: 12. The second PCR ran roughly 7 to 11 cycles with a sample-barcoded 5' primer and J-beta primers. Researchers report that each sample yielded at least 2.5 million CDR3-containing paired-end reads. From the 5' RACE reads, TCRdb called clonotypes with MiXCR, one entry per CDR3 protein. The sample lists more than 650,000 distinct CDR3 sequences, about 48% seen once, with approximately 40% in the top ten. This receptor was obtained from a man older than 75 in good health. This chain joins TRBV20-1 and TRBJ2-1, with TRBD2 matching 8 bases. The specimen sequenced was blood. The CDR3 protein is CSANPPTGTRNEQFF. DNA for the CDR3: TGCAGTGCTAACCCCCCGACCGGGACTAGGAATGAGCAGTTCTTC.